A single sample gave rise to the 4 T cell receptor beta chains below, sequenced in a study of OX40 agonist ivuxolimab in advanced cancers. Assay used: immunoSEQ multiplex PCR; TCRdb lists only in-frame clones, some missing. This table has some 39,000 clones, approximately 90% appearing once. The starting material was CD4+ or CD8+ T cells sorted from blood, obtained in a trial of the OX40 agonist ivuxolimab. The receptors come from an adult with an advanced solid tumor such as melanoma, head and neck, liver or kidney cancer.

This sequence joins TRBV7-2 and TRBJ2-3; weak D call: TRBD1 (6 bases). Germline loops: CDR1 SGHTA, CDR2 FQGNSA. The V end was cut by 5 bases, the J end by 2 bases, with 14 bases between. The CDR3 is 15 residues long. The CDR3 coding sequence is TGTGCCAGCAGCCCAGAACAGGGCTTCACAGATACGCAGTATTTT. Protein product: CASSPEQGFTDTQYF.

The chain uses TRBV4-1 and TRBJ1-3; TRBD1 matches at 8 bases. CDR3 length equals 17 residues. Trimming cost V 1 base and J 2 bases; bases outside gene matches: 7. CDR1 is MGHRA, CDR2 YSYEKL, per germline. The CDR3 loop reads CASSQGRQGPTGNTIYF. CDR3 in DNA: TGCGCCAGCAGCCAAGGAAGACAGGGGCCTACTGGAAACACCATATATTTT.

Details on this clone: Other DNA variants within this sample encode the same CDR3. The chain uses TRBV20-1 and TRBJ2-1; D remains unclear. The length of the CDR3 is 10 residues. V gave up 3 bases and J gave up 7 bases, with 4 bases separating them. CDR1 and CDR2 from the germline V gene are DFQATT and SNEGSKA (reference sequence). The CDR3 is CSASRNEQFF. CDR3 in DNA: TGCAGTGCTAGTCGGAATGAGCAGTTCTTC.

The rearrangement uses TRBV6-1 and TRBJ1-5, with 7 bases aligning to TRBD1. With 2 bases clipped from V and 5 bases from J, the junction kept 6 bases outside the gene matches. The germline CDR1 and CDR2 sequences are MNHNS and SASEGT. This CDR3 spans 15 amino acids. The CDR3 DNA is TGTGCCAGCAGTGAAAGCCGACAGGGCGATCAGCCCCAGCATTTT. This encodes CASSESRQGDQPQHF.